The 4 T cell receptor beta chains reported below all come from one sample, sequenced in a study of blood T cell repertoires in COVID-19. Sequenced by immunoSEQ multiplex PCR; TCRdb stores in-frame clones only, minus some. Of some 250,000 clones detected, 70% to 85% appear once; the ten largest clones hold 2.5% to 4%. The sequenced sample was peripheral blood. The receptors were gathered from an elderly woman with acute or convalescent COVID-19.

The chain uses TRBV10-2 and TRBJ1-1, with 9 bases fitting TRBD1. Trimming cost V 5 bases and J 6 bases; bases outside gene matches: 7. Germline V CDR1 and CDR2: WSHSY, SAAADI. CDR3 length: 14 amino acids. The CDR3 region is CASSTRTGDPEAFF. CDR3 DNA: TGCGCCAGCAGTACGCGGACAGGGGACCCTGAAGCTTTCTTT.

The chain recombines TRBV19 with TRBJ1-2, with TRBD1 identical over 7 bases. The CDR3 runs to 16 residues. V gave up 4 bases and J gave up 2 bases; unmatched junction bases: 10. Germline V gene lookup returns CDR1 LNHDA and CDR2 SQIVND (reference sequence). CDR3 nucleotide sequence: TGTGCCAGTAGTACCCGCAGGGGGGTCTCGAACTATGGCTACACCTTC. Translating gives CASSTRRGVSNYGYTF.

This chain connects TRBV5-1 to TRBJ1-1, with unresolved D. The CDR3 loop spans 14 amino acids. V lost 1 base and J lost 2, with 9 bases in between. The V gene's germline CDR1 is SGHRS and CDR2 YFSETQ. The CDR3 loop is CASSLSGPNTEAFF. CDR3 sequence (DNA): TGCGCCAGCAGCTTGTCTGGCCCAAACACTGAAGCTTTCTTT.

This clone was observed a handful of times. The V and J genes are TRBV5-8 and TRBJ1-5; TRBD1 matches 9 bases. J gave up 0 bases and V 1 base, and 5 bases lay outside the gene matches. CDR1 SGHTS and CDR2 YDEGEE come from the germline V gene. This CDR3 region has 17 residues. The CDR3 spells CASSLWGTGNSNQPQHF. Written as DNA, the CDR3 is TGTGCCAGCAGCTTGTGGGGGACAGGGAATAGCAATCAGCCCCAGCATTTT.